These 28 T cell receptor beta chains originate from one sample sequenced in a study of blood T cells in healthy people across ages (dated by TCRdb to about 2015). Libraries were made using 5' RACE. Sequencing relied on an Illumina HiSeq 2500. A second roughly 6 to 11 cycle PCR used a sample-barcoded 5' primer and a J-beta primer mix. TCRdb applied fastp at Q25 and MiXCR to the public reads, then kept only in-frame beta chains. All rows with the same CDR3 protein become a single entry with the most common DNA and genes. The sample yields about 1.5 million distinct CDR3 sequences; approximately 43% were counted once. About 4% of the sample rests with the top ten. The sample consisted of blood. The receptors come from a woman younger than 35 in good health.

This clonotype was detected only a few times. The CDR3 protein is CATSRPLGRARETQYF. In DNA, the CDR3 is TGTGCCACCAGCAGACCCCTAGGTAGGGCGCGAGAGACCCAGTACTTC. This chain links TRBV15 with TRBJ2-5; D not resolved. CDR1 is LNHNV and CDR2 is YYDKDF in the germline V gene (reference sequence). Trimming took off 2 bases at V and 4 bases at J, with 17 bases between the two ends. CDR3 length: 16 residues.

This clonotype was counted between two and nine times. J is TRBJ2-1 and V is TRBV4-3; D possibly corresponds to TRBD2 (6 bases). The CDR3 runs 16 residues. V lost 1 base and J lost 0, with 10 bases in between. CDR1 and CDR2 (germline): LGHNA, YSLEER. CDR3 nucleotide sequence: TGCGCCAGCAGCCAAGGTTGGCGGGGCTCCTACAATGAGCAGTTCTTC. Its translation is CASSQGWRGSYNEQFF.

This clonotype was observed at least ten times. The rearrangement uses TRBV7-2 and TRBJ1-2; D gene ambiguous. With 0 bases removed from V and 2 bases from J, the gap between germline ends came to 7 bases. This CDR3 has 14 residues. Germline V gene data show CDR1 as SGHTA and CDR2 as FQGNSA. CDR3: CASSLAAVNYGYTF. DNA of the CDR3: TGTGCCAGCAGCTTAGCTGCAGTAAACTATGGCTACACCTTC.

The V and J genes are TRBV27 and TRBJ1-1, with D perhaps TRBD1 (5 bases). The CDR3 runs 14 residues. CDR1 MNHEY and CDR2 SMNVEV come from the germline V gene (reference sequence). Trimming left V 5 bases short and J 4 bases short, with 14 bases between. The CDR3 loop reads CASSRTGPVTEAFF. The CDR3, as DNA: TGTGCCAGCAGTCGGACGGGACCGGTCACTGAAGCTTTCTTT.

This clonotype was seen a few times. The CDR3 nucleotides are TGTGCCAGCAGTTTATCCGCCGGGACTACCTACAATGAGCAGTTCTTC. This sequence encodes CASSLSAGTTYNEQFF. V usage is TRBV27 and J usage is TRBJ2-1; 7 bases are a match to TRBD2. The germline CDR1 and CDR2 sequences are MNHEY and SMNVEV (reference sequence). The length of the CDR3 is 16 residues. Germline trimming cut 0 bases from V and 2 bases from J; bases unmatched to any gene: 4.

The chain employs TRBV20-1 and TRBJ2-1, with D tentatively TRBD2 (6 bases). The CDR3 runs 15 residues. Germline V lookup: CDR1 DFQATT, CDR2 SNEGSKA (reference sequence). V was cut by 3 bases and J by 4 bases, with 16 bases left in between. CDR3 nucleotides: TGCAGTGCTAGGACCTTAAGGCGGGGTTACAATGAGCAGTTCTTC. Its protein is CSARTLRRGYNEQFF.

This clonotype was observed once. V is TRBV12-3 or TRBV12-4 and J is TRBJ1-4; tentatively, D is TRBD1 (5 bases). This CDR3 comprises 13 residues. The V and J ends lost 6 bases and 7 bases respectively, with 12 bases between them. CDR3 DNA sequence: TGTGCCAGCAGGGTCAGGGAGGGTGAAAAACTGTTTTTT. Protein: CASRVREGEKLFF.

This clonotype occurred a few times. V usage is TRBV20-1 and J usage is TRBJ2-1; 15 nucleotides agree with TRBD2. Germline V gene sequence: CDR1 DFQATT, CDR2 SNEGSKA (reference sequence). The CDR3 totals 18 residues. V lost 5 bases and J lost 1; bases outside the gene matches: 9. The CDR3 bases are TGCAGTGCTGGGACTAGCGGGAGGCCCGCAGGATCCTACAATGAGCAGTTCTTC. It encodes CSAGTSGRPAGSYNEQFF.

This clonotype has just a few counts. The germline gene is not matched at one end of the junction; a read error may be the cause. This chain joins TRBV10-3 and TRBJ1-2; 9 bases are a match to TRBD1. This CDR3 spans 13 amino acids. Germline assignment: CDR1 ENHRY and CDR2 SYGVKD. The CDR3 protein is CASSERTGDGYTF. Here the CDR3 DNA reads TGTGCCAGCAGTGAGAGGACAGGGGATGGCTACACCTTC.

The J gene is TRBJ1-5, the V gene TRBV29-1, with 7 bases that match TRBD1. Trimming at V came to 2 bases and at J to 3 bases, leaving 1 base not matched to a gene. Germline lookup yields CDR1 SQVTM and CDR2 ANQGSEA. There are 13 residues in the CDR3. The CDR3 is CSVETGANQPQHF. CDR3 nucleotides: TGCAGCGTTGAAACAGGGGCCAATCAGCCCCAGCATTTT.

V is TRBV12-3 or TRBV12-4 and J is TRBJ2-2; D gene uncertain. This CDR3 is built from 13 residues. V was trimmed by 6 bases and J by 5 bases, leaving 10 bases between them. The CDR3 DNA is TGTGCCAGCAGGGGTCCCGGGACCGGGGAGCTGTTTTTT. Amino acid sequence: CASRGPGTGELFF.

In its sample, this clonotype was seen a few times. J is TRBJ1-4 and V is TRBV4-1, with 7 bases fitting TRBD1. CDR3 length: 15 amino acids. V was clipped by 0 bases and J by 7 bases; unmatched bases: 5. Germline V lookup: CDR1 MGHRA, CDR2 YSYEKL. CDR3 sequence reads: CASSQEGTAPEKLFF. The CDR3, as DNA: TGCGCCAGCAGCCAAGAAGGGACAGCCCCTGAAAAACTGTTTTTT.

The chain couples TRBV12-3 or TRBV12-4 to TRBJ2-1; 10 positions agree with TRBD2. TRBJ2-7 explains the end of the DNA better; the J call may be wrong. The CDR3 contains 15 residues. The CDR3 sequence is CASSPTSGTYNEQYF. The CDR3 DNA sequence: TGTGCCAGCAGTCCTACTAGCGGGACCTACAATGAGCAGTACTTC.

V usage is TRBV20-1 and J usage is TRBJ1-2; 8 bases fit TRBD1. The CDR3 consists of 12 residues. V lost 6 bases to trimming and J lost 6 bases; unmatched junction nucleotides: 6. Germline CDR1 is DFQATT and CDR2 is SNEGSKA (reference sequence). As DNA, the CDR3 is TGCAGTGCCAAGGACAGGGTTAATGGCTACACCTTC. As protein: CSAKDRVNGYTF.

This clonotype was found once. V and J are TRBV29-1 and TRBJ1-1; no firm D call. Trimming took off 5 bases at V and 5 bases at J, with 18 bases between the two ends. The CDR3 totals 14 residues. CDR1 and CDR2 from the germline V gene are SQVTM and ANQGSEA. CDR3 nucleotides: TGCAGCGTTCAAGGGCGGACGGGATGGACTGAAGCTTTCTTT. Protein product: CSVQGRTGWTEAFF. Drawing the rest from reference TRBV29-1 and TRBJ1-1, the complete variable domain is SAVISQKPSRDICQRGTSLTIQCQVDSQVTMMFWYRQQPGQSLTLIATANQGSEATYESGFVIDKFPISRPNLTFSTLTVSNMSPEDSSIYLCSVQGRTGWTEAFFGQGTRLTVV.

This clonotype occurred a few times. The V and J genes are TRBV6-6 and TRBJ1-6; no reliable D call. Germline V gene data show CDR1 as MNHNY and CDR2 as SVGAGI (reference sequence). The CDR3 runs to 16 residues. Trimming left V 2 bases short and J 4 bases short, with 12 bases between. For the CDR3, the DNA is TGTGCCAGCAGTTACCTCGTGGTGTCTTATAATTCACCCCTCCACTTT. Translation: CASSYLVVSYNSPLHF.

This clonotype was counted a few times. V is TRBV12-3 or TRBV12-4 and J is TRBJ2-5; TRBD1 aligns across 11 bases. The J call may be incorrect, as the DNA end agrees better with TRBJ2-7. This CDR3 has 19 amino acids. The chain's CDR3 is CASIPSDPTGQGVYYEQYF. As DNA, the CDR3 is TGTGCCAGCATTCCTTCCGACCCCACGGGACAGGGGGTTTACTACGAGCAGTACTTC.

The V call is TRBV2, the J call TRBJ1-2; tentative D call: TRBD1 (5 bases). Germline CDR1 reads SNHLY; CDR2 reads FYNNEI. The ends were cut back, 5 bases at V and 7 bases at J, with 11 bases in the middle. The CDR3 is made up of 12 amino acids. CDR3 sequence (DNA): TGTGCCAGCAGTAGGGACGAGGCTGGCTACACCTTC. It encodes CASSRDEAGYTF.

This clonotype has a handful of counts. The chain couples TRBV7-9 to TRBJ2-7; TRBD2 matches at 7 bases. The CDR3 runs to 13 residues. V shed 5 bases and J 3 bases; nucleotides not matched to a gene: 4. Germline-derived CDR1 and CDR2 are SEHNR and FQNEAQ (reference sequence). The CDR3 nucleotides read TGTGCCAGCAGCAAGCGGGAACTCTACGAGCAGTACTTC. Amino acids: CASSKRELYEQYF.

The chain couples TRBV20-1 to TRBJ1-2, with D perhaps matching TRBD1 (5 bases). Germline V gene data show CDR1 as DFQATT and CDR2 as SNEGSKA (reference sequence). V was cut by 3 bases and J by 4 bases, with 12 bases left in between. CDR3 size: 13 residues. The CDR3 loop reads CSASPDRCYGYTF. The CDR3 nucleotides are TGCAGTGCTAGTCCCGACAGATGCTATGGCTACACCTTC.

The V call is TRBV11-2, the J call TRBJ2-1; D remains unclear. Germline V gene lookup returns CDR1 SGHAT and CDR2 FQNNGV. The CDR3 runs 12 residues. V was pared by 6 bases and J by 6 bases, with 9 bases between. CDR3 DNA sequence: TGTGCCAGCAGACCCGCTAGCAATGAGCAGTTCTTC. Protein product: CASRPASNEQFF.

This rearrangement joins TRBV18 to TRBJ1-2, with D hard to call. The CDR3 is 14 amino acids. In germline, CDR1 is KGHSH, CDR2 LQKENI. Between the trimmed V and J ends, which lost 2 bases and 4 bases, there was a span of 11 bases. CDR3 sequence: CASSPGLRAYGYTF. The CDR3 DNA is TGTGCCAGCTCACCAGGTCTGAGGGCCTATGGCTACACCTTC.

The gene calls are TRBV29-1 and TRBJ2-5; 8 bases align to TRBD1. The CDR3 has 14 amino acids. Unmatched junction bases numbered 9, after V lost 6 bases and J lost 3 bases. Looked up from germline, CDR1 is SQVTM and CDR2 is ANQGSEA. The CDR3 DNA reads TGCAGCGTGCGTCCACAGGGGGGTAAAGAGACCCAGTACTTC. Translation gives CSVRPQGGKETQYF.

The V and J genes are TRBV29-1 and TRBJ1-5; a weak D match, TRBD1 (5 bases). Germline V gene lookup returns CDR1 SQVTM and CDR2 ANQGSEA. CDR3 length: 14 residues. Between the trimmed V and J ends, which lost 6 bases and 4 bases, there was a span of 16 bases. The CDR3 DNA reads as TGCAGCGTCCGCGGCACTGGGGCAAATCAGCCCCAGCATTTT. Translating it yields CSVRGTGANQPQHF.

The chain links TRBV7-8 to TRBJ2-3, with D uncertain. Trimming shortened V by 4 bases and J by 5 bases, and 10 bases separated the two germline ends. The germline V gene has CDR1 SGHVS and CDR2 FQNEAQ. The CDR3 totals 13 residues. The CDR3 sequence: CASSSSGEDTQYF. The CDR3 region has the DNA TGTGCCAGCAGCTCTAGTGGGGAAGATACGCAGTATTTT.

The chain combines TRBV7-2 with TRBJ1-1; possibly TRBD1 for D (5 bases). There are 15 residues in the CDR3. The germline V and J ends were trimmed by 6 bases and 0 bases, with 14 bases remaining between them. In germline, CDR1 is SGHTA, CDR2 FQGNSA. The CDR3 region is CASRDSGAMNTEAFF. The CDR3 DNA sequence: TGTGCCAGCAGGGATTCCGGGGCTATGAACACTGAAGCTTTCTTT. Full variable domain (remainder filled in from reference TRBV7-2 and TRBJ1-1): GAGVSQSPSNKVTEKGKDVELRCDPISGHTALYWYRQSLGQGLEFLIYFQGNSAPDKSGLPSDRFSAERTGGSVSTLTIQRTQQEDSAVYLCASRDSGAMNTEAFFGQGTRLTVV.

This rearrangement joins TRBV28 to TRBJ1-4; D not resolved. The germline CDR1 and CDR2 sequences are MDHEN and SYDVKM. Trimming pared 7 bases from V and 11 bases from J, leaving 11 bases between. The length of the CDR3 is 11 residues. The CDR3 DNA reads TGTGCCAGCACCTCCAAGGATAAACTGTTTTTT. Its protein product is CASTSKDKLFF.

This clonotype was found once. The junction does not match germline at one end; this may be a read error. The chain couples TRBV10-3 to TRBJ2-3, with TRBD2 matching 13 bases. CDR1 is ENHRY and CDR2 is SYGVKD in the germline V gene. The CDR3 runs to 15 residues. The CDR3 is CVIRGLAGRADTQYF. In DNA, the CDR3 is TGTGTCATCAGGGGACTAGCGGGAAGAGCAGATACGCAGTATTTT.